A single sample is the source of the 7 T cell receptor beta chains below, sequenced in a study of blood T cell repertoires in COVID-19. Repertoires were generated with immunoSEQ multiplex PCR, while TCRdb's copy carries only in-frame clones and drops some. The table has about 670,000 clones, 80% to 90% seen once; the top ten hold over 0.2%. Material for sequencing was peripheral blood. The source of these receptors is a woman younger than 35 with acute or convalescent COVID-19.

This rearrangement joins TRBV7-3 to TRBJ1-3; D unclear. The V gene's germline CDR1 is SGHTA and CDR2 FQGTGA. Trimming cost V 4 bases and J 1 base, with 17 bases left between them. CDR3 size: 17 residues. For the CDR3, the DNA is TGTGCCAGCAGCTCCCCCAGAAAGGACTGGTCTGGAAACACCATATATTTT. This sequence encodes CASSSPRKDWSGNTIYF.

The V gene is TRBV4-1, the J gene TRBJ2-1, with a possible D match to TRBD1 (6 bases). With 4 bases removed from V and 5 bases from J, the gap between germline ends came to 9 bases. This CDR3 is 13 amino acids long. The V gene's germline CDR1 is MGHRA and CDR2 YSYEKL. CDR3 region: CASSPGADNEQFF. CDR3 sequence (DNA): TGCGCCAGCAGCCCAGGGGCGGACAATGAGCAGTTCTTC.

This clone was detected only once. The J gene is TRBJ1-5, the V gene TRBV27; the D is unclear. The CDR3 totals 13 residues. CDR1 and CDR2 (germline): MNHEY, SMNVEV (reference sequence). Trimming cost V 8 bases and J 2 bases, with 10 bases left between them. The chain's CDR3 is CASRVRGNQPQHF. The CDR3, as DNA: TGTGCCAGCCGAGTCCGGGGCAATCAGCCCCAGCATTTT.

The chain uses TRBV28 and TRBJ1-2; 8 nucleotides agree with TRBD1. The germline gives CDR1 MDHEN, CDR2 SYDVKM. The junction had 5 bases not matched to a gene; V was cut back by 6 bases and J by 5 bases. There are 13 residues in the CDR3. The chain's CDR3 is CASSLGQAYGYTF. CDR3 DNA sequence: TGTGCCAGCAGCCTGGGACAGGCGTATGGCTACACCTTC.

This chain uses TRBV30 with TRBJ1-2; 10 nucleotides match TRBD1. The CDR3 runs to 17 residues. Germline loops: CDR1 GTSNPN, CDR2 SVGIG (reference sequence). The V segment lost 3 bases and the J segment 0 bases; nucleotides outside the gene matches: 10. CDR3 nucleotides: TGTGCCTGGAGGAACCAGGGACAGGGGATAACTAACTATGGCTACACCTTC. Protein sequence: CAWRNQGQGITNYGYTF. The variable domain in full, with the rest retrieved from reference TRBV30 and TRBJ1-2, is SQTIHQWPATLVQPVGSPLSLECTVEGTSNPNLYWYRQAAGRGLQLLFYSVGIGQISSEVPQNLSASRPQDRQFILSSKKLLLSDSGFYLCAWRNQGQGITNYGYTFGSGTRLTVV.

The chain is built from TRBV24-1 and TRBJ1-2; D may be TRBD1 (6 bases). CDR3 length equals 13 residues. Trimming cost V 3 bases and J 4 bases, with 8 bases left between them. Per germline, CDR1 KGHDR and CDR2 SFDVKD. In nucleotides, the CDR3 is TGTGCCACCAGTGATGGGGGCACCTATGGCTACACCTTC. Protein product: CATSDGGTYGYTF.

The chain is built from TRBV14 and TRBJ2-7, with D perhaps TRBD2 (6 bases). CDR1 and CDR2 from the germline V gene are SGHDN and FVKESK. CDR3 size: 16 residues. V dropped 1 base and J dropped 0 bases, with 13 bases sitting between them. The CDR3 loop reads CASSQGGGDDSYEQYF. The CDR3 DNA reads TGTGCCAGCAGCCAAGGAGGAGGGGATGACTCCTACGAGCAGTACTTC. Complete variable domain (other parts from reference TRBV14 and TRBJ2-7): EAGVTQFPSHSVIEKGQTVTLRCDPISGHDNLYWYRRVMGKEIKFLLHFVKESKQDESGMPNNRFLAERTGGTYSTLKVQPAELEDSGVYFCASSQGGGDDSYEQYFGPGTRLTVT.